This entry concerns a single T cell receptor beta chain. CDR3 length: 13 residues. Germline V gene lookup returns CDR1 MNHEY and CDR2 SVGAGI. V lost 3 bases to trimming and J lost 0 bases, with 5 bases between them. This record belongs to a study of T cell changes during pregnancy in multiple sclerosis. Measured with immunoSEQ multiplex PCR; TCRdb has only the in-frame clones, and not every one. The table records about 110,000 clones, about 89% of them present only once. This chain uses TRBV6-5 with TRBJ1-1; the D is unclear. Source: peripheral blood, taken after pregnancy. This sequence was found in a female donor with multiple sclerosis, enrolled in a pregnancy study. DNA of the CDR3: TGTGCCAGCAGTTATCAGTTGAACACTGAAGCTTTCTTT. It codes for CASSYQLNTEAFF.